Listed below are T cell receptor beta chains from one sample, sequenced in a study of cytomegalovirus exposure and HLA in healthy donors. Some clones are missing from TCRdb's copy, which holds only in-frame ones; the method was immunoSEQ multiplex PCR. The sample records under 200,000 clones, 91% being singletons. Source material: PBMCs. These receptors came from a woman under 30 in good health and CMV-seropositive. The CDR3 runs from the conserved cysteine through the conserved F or W. D genes are given only for firm matches. Clone size appears in some rows only: once, few, many, or a class for an expanded clone.

abundance | j_gene | v_gene | d_gene | CDR3aa | CDR3nt
NA | TRBJ1-2 | TRBV11-1 | NA | CASSHSEDSGYTF | TGTGCCAGCAGCCATAGTGAGGATTCTGGCTACACCTTC
NA | TRBJ2-1 | TRBV7-9 | NA | CASSLAGGPGHEQFF | TGTGCCAGCAGCTTAGCGGGGGGGCCTGGCCATGAGCAGTTCTTC
NA | TRBJ2-3 | TRBV11-2 | TRBD2 | CASSLHAGLGSTDTQYF | TGTGCCAGCAGCCTCCACGCGGGACTAGGAAGCACAGATACGCAGTATTTT
once | TRBJ2-7 | TRBV28 | NA | CASSAGLNDYEQYF | TGTGCCAGCAGTGCGGGACTGAATGACTACGAGCAGTACTTC
NA | TRBJ2-1 | TRBV19 | TRBD2 | CASTGLANNEQFF | TGTGCCAGTACGGGACTAGCGAACAATGAGCAGTTCTTC
few | TRBJ1-1 | TRBV5-1 | TRBD1 | CASSQQGGNTEAFF | TGCGCCAGCAGCCAACAGGGGGGGAACACTGAAGCTTTCTTT
NA | TRBJ2-7 | TRBV5-1 | NA | CASSTHTPGGTGSYEQYF | TGCGCCAGCAGTACCCATACCCCAGGGGGGACCGGCTCCTACGAGCAGTACTTC
NA | TRBJ2-7 | TRBV29-1 | TRBD1 | CSAGTDGYEQYF | TGCAGCGCTGGGACAGATGGATACGAGCAGTACTTC
NA | TRBJ1-1 | TRBV19 | NA | CASSIYYGTEAFF | TGTGCCAGTAGTATATACTACGGCACTGAAGCTTTCTTT
once | TRBJ1-5 | TRBV7-6 | NA | CASNTRYSNQPQHF | TGTGCCAGCAACACGCGGTATAGCAATCAGCCCCAGCATTTT
NA | TRBJ2-2 | TRBV28 | NA | CASSKHNTGELFF | TGTGCCAGCAGCAAGCACAACACCGGGGAGCTGTTTTTT
NA | TRBJ2-2 | TRBV19 | TRBD2 | CASSSLAAVTGELFF | TGTGCCAGTAGTAGCCTAGCGGCTGTCACCGGGGAGCTGTTTTTT
NA | TRBJ1-2 | TRBV30 | NA | CAWIRLGSDGYTF | TGTGCCTGGATCCGACTTGGGTCCGATGGCTACACCTTC
NA | TRBJ2-7 | TRBV10-3 | TRBD2 | CAISEKTSGGYEQYF | TGTGCCATCAGTGAAAAGACTAGCGGGGGGTACGAGCAGTACTTC
NA | TRBJ2-1 | TRBV11-2 | TRBD2 | CASSLEPSGYNEQFF | TGTGCCAGCAGCTTAGAACCTAGCGGCTACAATGAGCAGTTCTTC
NA | TRBJ1-2 | TRBV28 | NA | CASSLTANYGYTF | TGTGCCAGCAGCTTGACAGCTAACTATGGCTACACCTTC
NA | TRBJ2-7 | TRBV6-1 | NA | CASTQGGFYEQYF | TGTGCCAGCACACAGGGGGGGTTTTACGAGCAGTACTTC
NA | TRBJ2-7 | TRBV7-5 | NA | CARSLWGTSLYEQYF | TGTGCCAGAAGCTTATGGGGGACTAGCCTCTACGAGCAGTACTTC
NA | TRBJ2-1 | TRBV29-1 | NA | CSVLKGSGPYNEQFF | TGCAGCGTTTTGAAGGGTAGCGGCCCCTACAATGAGCAGTTCTTC
NA | TRBJ2-7 | TRBV28 | TRBD2 | CASSPIGRSYEQYF | TGTGCCAGCAGCCCGATCGGGAGGTCCTACGAGCAGTACTTC
NA | TRBJ2-7 | TRBV10-3 | TRBD2 | CAISELAGGPYEQYF | TGTGCCATCAGTGAGCTAGCGGGGGGGCCCTACGAGCAGTACTTC
NA | TRBJ2-3 | TRBV6-1 | NA | CASPPPGGRGDTQYF | TGTGCCAGTCCACCCCCTGGTGGGAGAGGGGATACGCAGTATTTT
NA | TRBJ1-1 | TRBV2 | NA | CASDEKGPEGTEAFF | TGTGCCAGCGATGAGAAAGGACCCGAGGGCACTGAAGCTTTCTTT
NA | TRBJ2-7 | TRBV5-1 | NA | CASSSLGDSYEQYF | TGCGCCAGCAGCTCGTTAGGGGACTCCTACGAGCAGTACTTC
NA | TRBJ2-6 | TRBV29-1 | NA | CSVVSRGSGANVLTF | TGCAGCGTTGTTTCCCGGGGATCTGGGGCCAACGTCCTGACTTTC
NA | TRBJ1-2 | TRBV7-9 | NA | CASRAGARGYTF | TGTGCCTCCCGGGCAGGGGCGCGCGGCTACACCTTC
NA | TRBJ2-7 | TRBV19 | NA | CASSNPGSEPSAGEQYF | TGTGCCAGTAGTAACCCGGGTAGTGAGCCGTCCGCGGGAGAGCAGTACTTC
NA | TRBJ2-1 | TRBV27 | TRBD2 | CASTLAGSSYNEQFF | TGTGCCAGCACCCTAGCGGGGAGCTCCTACAATGAGCAGTTCTTC
NA | TRBJ1-1 | TRBV4-1 | NA | CASSQEGGGGRTEAFF | TGCGCCAGCAGCCAAGAGGGAGGGGGAGGGAGGACTGAAGCTTTCTTT
NA | TRBJ2-1 | TRBV7-9 | NA | CASSFGGGDNEQFF | TGTGCCAGCAGCTTTGGAGGAGGGGACAATGAGCAGTTCTTC
NA | TRBJ2-7 | TRBV12-2 | NA | CASRLAGTLAGVSYEQYF | TGTGCAAGTCGCTTAGCGGGGACACTAGCGGGAGTCTCCTACGAGCAGTACTTC
NA | TRBJ1-4 | TRBV28 | TRBD1 | CASSYRGTTNEKLFF | TGTGCCAGCAGTTACAGGGGGACAACTAATGAAAAACTGTTTTTT
once | TRBJ2-3 | TRBV4-2 | NA | CASSLRGAGSTDTQYF | TGTGCCAGCAGCCTCCGGGGGGCAGGGAGCACAGATACGCAGTATTTT